This T cell receptor (beta chain) derives from a study of shared clonotypes between healthy human individuals. TCRdb's table, derived via immunoSEQ multiplex PCR, lists solely in-frame clones and lacks some. The data contain about 640,000 clones, about two thirds of them seen just once; the ten biggest clones take up around 2%. Germline CDR1 is MDHEN and CDR2 is SYDVKM. V dropped 8 bases and J dropped 7 bases, with 23 bases sitting between them. The length of the CDR3 is 15 residues. The sequenced sample was memory CD4+ T cells sorted from blood. The subset denotes: CD45RA-negative fraction. This chain uses TRBV28 with TRBJ1-2; D is unresolved. This sequence was found in a woman aged 25 to 39 in good health. CDR3 amino acids: CASRSVGRVSSGYTF. CDR3 sequence (DNA): TGTGCCAGCCGCTCAGTAGGACGGGTCAGTTCTGGCTACACCTTC.